This T cell receptor (beta chain) was captured by sequencing in a study of blood T cell repertoires in COVID-19. Looking at the study overall: The United States, Italy and Spain were the sources of the acute and convalescent COVID-19 samples. The cDNA or gDNA used as material had been derived from T cells, B-cell-depleted T cells, or PBMCs.

Original processing notes: Reference gene primer amplification gave estimated nucleated cell counts. Sequenced by immunoSEQ multiplex PCR; TCRdb stores in-frame clones only, minus some. V and J calls plus clone size are reproduced from that table; the DNA served to infer D and trimming. The sample includes more than 85,000 clones, around 90% of them seen just once. CDR1 SGHDT and CDR2 YYEEEE come from the germline V gene. This CDR3 has 14 amino acids. Trimming cost V 4 bases and J 3 bases; bases outside gene matches: 6. The genes are TRBV5-6 and TRBJ1-2; 7 positions match TRBD1. This clonotype originated in a man aged 50-60 years with active or convalescent COVID-19. The sample was peripheral blood. The CDR3 here is CASSHYDRDYGYTF. CDR3 coding DNA: TGTGCCAGCAGCCACTATGACAGGGACTATGGCTACACCTTC.